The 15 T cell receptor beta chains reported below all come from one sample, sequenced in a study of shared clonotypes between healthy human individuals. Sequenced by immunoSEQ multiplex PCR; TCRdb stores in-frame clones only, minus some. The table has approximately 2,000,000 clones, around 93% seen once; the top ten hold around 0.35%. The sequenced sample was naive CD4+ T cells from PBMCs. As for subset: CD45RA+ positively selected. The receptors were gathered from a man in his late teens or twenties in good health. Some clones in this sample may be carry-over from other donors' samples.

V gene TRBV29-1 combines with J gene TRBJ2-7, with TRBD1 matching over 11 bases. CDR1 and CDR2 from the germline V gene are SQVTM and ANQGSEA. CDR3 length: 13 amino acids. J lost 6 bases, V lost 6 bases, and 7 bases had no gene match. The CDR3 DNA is TGCAGCGTCGAGGACAGGGGGCTTAGCGAGCAGTACTTC. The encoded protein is CSVEDRGLSEQYF.

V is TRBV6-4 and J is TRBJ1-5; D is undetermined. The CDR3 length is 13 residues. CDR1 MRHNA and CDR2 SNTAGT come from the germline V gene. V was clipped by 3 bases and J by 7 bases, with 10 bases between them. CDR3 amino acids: CASSELYGQPQHF. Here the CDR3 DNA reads TGTGCCAGCAGTGAATTATATGGGCAGCCCCAGCATTTT.

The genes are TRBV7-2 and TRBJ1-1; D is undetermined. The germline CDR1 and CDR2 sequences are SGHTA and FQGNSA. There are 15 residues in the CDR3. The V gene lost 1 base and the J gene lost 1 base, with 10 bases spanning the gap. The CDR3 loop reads CASSLVRSGNTEAFF. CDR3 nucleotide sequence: TGTGCCAGCAGCTTAGTACGGTCAGGGAACACTGAAGCTTTCTTT.

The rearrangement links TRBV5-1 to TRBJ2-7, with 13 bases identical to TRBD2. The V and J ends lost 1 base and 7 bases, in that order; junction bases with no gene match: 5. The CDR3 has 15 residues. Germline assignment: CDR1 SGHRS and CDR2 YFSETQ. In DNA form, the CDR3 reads TGCGCCAGCAGCTTGACTAGCGGGAGGGTTATGGAGCAGTACTTC. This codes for CASSLTSGRVMEQYF.

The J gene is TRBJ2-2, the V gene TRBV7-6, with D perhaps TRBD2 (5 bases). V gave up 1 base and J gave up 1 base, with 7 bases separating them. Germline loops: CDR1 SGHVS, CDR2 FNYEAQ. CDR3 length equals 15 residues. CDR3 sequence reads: CASSLVGGNTGELFF. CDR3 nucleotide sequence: TGTGCCAGCAGCTTAGTTGGAGGGAACACCGGGGAGCTGTTTTTT.

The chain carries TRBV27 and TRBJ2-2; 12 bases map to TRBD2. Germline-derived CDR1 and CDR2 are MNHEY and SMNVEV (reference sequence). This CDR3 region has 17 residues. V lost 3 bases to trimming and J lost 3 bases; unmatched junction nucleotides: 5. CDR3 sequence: CASSLAGTSGYTGELFF. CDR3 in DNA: TGTGCCAGCAGTTTGGCCGGGACTAGCGGGTACACCGGGGAGCTGTTTTTT.

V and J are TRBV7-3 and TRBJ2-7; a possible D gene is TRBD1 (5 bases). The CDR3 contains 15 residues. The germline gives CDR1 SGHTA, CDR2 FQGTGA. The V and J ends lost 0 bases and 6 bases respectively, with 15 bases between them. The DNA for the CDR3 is TGTGCCAGCAGCTTAACCGCAGGGTCATGGCGCGAGCAGTACTTC. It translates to CASSLTAGSWREQYF.

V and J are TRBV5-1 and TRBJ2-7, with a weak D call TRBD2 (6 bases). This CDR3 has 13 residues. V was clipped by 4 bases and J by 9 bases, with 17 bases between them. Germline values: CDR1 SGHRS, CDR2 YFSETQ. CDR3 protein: CASSPGSPPAQYF. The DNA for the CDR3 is TGCGCCAGCAGCCCCGGGAGTCCCCCGGCGCAGTACTTC.

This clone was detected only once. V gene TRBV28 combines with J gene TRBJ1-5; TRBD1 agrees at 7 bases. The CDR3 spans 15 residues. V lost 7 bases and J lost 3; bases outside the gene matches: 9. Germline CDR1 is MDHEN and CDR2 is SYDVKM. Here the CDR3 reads CASKRQGGANQPQHF. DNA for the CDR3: TGTGCCAGCAAACGACAGGGAGGCGCCAATCAGCCCCAGCATTTT.

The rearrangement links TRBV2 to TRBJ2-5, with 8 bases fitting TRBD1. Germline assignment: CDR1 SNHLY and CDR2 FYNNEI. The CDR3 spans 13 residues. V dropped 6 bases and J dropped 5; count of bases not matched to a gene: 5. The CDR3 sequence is CASSADREETQYF. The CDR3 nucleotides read TGTGCCAGCAGCGCGGACAGGGAGGAGACCCAGTACTTC.

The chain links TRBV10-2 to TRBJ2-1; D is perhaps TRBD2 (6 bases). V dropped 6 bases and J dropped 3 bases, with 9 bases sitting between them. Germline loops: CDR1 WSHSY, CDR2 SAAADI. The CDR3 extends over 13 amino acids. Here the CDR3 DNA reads TGCGCCAGCAGGGGGACTCTCTACAATGAGCAGTTCTTC. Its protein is CASRGTLYNEQFF.

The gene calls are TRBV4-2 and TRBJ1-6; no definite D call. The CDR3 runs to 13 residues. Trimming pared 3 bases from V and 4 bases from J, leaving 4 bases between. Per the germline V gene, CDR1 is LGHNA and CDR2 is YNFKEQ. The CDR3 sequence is CASSHVYNSPLHF. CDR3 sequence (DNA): TGTGCCAGCAGCCACGTATATAATTCACCCCTCCACTTT.

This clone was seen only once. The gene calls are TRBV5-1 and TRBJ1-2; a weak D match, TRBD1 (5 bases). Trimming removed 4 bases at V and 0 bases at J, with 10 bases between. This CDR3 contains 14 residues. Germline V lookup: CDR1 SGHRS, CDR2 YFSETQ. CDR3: CASSGDGPNYGYTF. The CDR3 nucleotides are TGCGCCAGCAGCGGGGACGGCCCTAACTATGGCTACACCTTC.

The CDR3 DNA follows: TGTGCCAGCAGCTTAGGACTATCGAACGGGGAGCTGTTTTTT. Translation gives CASSLGLSNGELFF. This chain connects TRBV11-2 to TRBJ2-2; a possible D gene is TRBD2 (5 bases). The V gene lost 1 base and the J gene lost 7 bases, with 10 bases spanning the gap. The CDR3 extends over 14 amino acids. The V gene's germline CDR1 is SGHAT and CDR2 FQNNGV.

The CDR3 coding sequence is TGCGCCAGCAGCGTTGGGCCTTTCAACACCATATATTTT. This gives the protein CASSVGPFNTIYF. The chain is built from TRBV5-1 and TRBJ1-3, with no clear D. The germline V gene has CDR1 SGHRS and CDR2 YFSETQ. The V end lost 4 bases, the J end lost 7 bases, and 12 bases lay between the germline ends. The CDR3 runs 13 residues.